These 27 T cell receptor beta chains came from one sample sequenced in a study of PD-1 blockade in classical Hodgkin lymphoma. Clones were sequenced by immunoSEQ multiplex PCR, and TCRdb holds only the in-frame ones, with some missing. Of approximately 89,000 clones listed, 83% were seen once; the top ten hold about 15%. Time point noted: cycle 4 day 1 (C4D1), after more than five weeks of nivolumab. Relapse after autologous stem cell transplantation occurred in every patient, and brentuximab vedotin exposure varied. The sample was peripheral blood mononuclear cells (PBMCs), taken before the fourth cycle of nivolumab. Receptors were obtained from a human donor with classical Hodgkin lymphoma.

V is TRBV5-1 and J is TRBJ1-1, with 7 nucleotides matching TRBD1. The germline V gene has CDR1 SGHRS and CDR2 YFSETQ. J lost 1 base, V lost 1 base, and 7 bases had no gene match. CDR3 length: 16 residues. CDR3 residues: CASSLYLTGKNTEAFF. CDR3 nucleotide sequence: TGCGCCAGCAGCTTGTATTTGACAGGGAAGAACACTGAAGCTTTCTTT.

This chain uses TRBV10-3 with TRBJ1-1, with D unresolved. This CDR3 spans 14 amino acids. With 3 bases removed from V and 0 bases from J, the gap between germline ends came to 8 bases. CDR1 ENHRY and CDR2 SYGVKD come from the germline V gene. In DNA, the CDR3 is TGTGCCATCAGTGACTTCAGCATGAACACTGAAGCTTTCTTT. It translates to CAISDFSMNTEAFF.

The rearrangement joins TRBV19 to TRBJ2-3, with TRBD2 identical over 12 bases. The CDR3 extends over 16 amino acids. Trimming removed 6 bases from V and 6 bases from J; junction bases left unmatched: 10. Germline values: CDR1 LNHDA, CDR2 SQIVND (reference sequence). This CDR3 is CASRTTSGRFGDTQYF. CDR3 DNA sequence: TGTGCCAGTAGGACGACTAGCGGGAGATTCGGGGATACGCAGTATTTT.

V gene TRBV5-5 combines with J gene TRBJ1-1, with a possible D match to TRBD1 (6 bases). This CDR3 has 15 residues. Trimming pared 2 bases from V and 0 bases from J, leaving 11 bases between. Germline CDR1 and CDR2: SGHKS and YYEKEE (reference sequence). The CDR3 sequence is CASSFKGGLNTEAFF. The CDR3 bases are TGTGCCAGCAGCTTTAAAGGGGGATTGAACACTGAAGCTTTCTTT. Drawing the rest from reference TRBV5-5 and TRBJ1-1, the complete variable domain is DAGVTQSPTHLIKTRGQQVTLRCSPISGHKSVSWYQQVLGQGPQFIFQYYEKEERGRGNFPDRFSARQFPNYSSELNVNALLLGDSALYLCASSFKGGLNTEAFFGQGTRLTVV.

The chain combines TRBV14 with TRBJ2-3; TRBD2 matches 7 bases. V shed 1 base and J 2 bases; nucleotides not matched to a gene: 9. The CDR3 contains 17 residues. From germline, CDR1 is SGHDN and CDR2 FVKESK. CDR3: CASSQGSRTRLTDTQYF. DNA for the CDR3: TGTGCCAGCAGCCAAGGGTCCCGGACTAGGCTCACAGATACGCAGTATTTT. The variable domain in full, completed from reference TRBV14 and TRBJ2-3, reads EAGVTQFPSHSVIEKGQTVTLRCDPISGHDNLYWYRRVMGKEIKFLLHFVKESKQDESGMPNNRFLAERTGGTYSTLKVQPAELEDSGVYFCASSQGSRTRLTDTQYFGPGTRLTVL.

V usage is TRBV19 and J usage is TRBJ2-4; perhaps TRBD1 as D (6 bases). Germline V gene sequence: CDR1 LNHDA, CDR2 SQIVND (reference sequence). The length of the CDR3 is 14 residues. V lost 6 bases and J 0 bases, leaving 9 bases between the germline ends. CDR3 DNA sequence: TGTGCCAGTAGCCAACAGGGAGCCAAAAACATTCAGTACTTC. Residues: CASSQQGAKNIQYF.

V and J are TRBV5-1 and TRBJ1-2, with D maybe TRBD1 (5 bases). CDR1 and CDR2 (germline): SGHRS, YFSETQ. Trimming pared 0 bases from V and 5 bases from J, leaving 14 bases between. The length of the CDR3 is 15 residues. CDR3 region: CASSLVGTQNYGYTF. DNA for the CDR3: TGCGCCAGCAGCTTGGTTGGGACTCAAAATTATGGCTACACCTTC.

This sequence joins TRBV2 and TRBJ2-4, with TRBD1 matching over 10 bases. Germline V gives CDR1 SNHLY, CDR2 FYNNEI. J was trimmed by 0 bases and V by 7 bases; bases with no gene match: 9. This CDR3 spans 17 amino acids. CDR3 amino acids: CASIGSGQGIAKNIQYF. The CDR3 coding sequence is TGTGCCAGCATCGGGTCGGGACAGGGGATAGCCAAAAACATTCAGTACTTC. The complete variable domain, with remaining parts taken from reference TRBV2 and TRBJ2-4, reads EPEVTQTPSHQVTQMGQEVILRCVPISNHLYFYWYRQILGQKVEFLVSFYNNEISEKSEIFDDQFSVERPDGSNFTLKIRSTKLEDSAMYFCASIGSGQGIAKNIQYFGAGTRLSVL.

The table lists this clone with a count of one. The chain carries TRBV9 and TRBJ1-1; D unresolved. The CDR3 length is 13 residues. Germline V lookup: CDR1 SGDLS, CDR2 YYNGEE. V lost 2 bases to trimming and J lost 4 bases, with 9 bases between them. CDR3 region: CASSVQIGTEAFF. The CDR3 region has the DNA TGTGCCAGCAGCGTCCAAATCGGCACTGAAGCTTTCTTT.

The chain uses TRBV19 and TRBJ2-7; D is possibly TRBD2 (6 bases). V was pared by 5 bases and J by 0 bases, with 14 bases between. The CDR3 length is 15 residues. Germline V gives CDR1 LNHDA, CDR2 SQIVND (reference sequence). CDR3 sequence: CASSHRRGSSYEQYF. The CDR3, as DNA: TGTGCCAGTAGTCACCGTCGGGGGAGCTCCTACGAGCAGTACTTC.

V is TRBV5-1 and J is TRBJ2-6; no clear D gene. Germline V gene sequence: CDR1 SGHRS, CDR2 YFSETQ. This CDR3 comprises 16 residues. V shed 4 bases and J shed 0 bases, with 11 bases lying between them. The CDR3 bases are TGCGCCAGCAGCCCCCCTTCTAGCTCTGGGGCCAACGTCCTGACTTTC. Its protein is CASSPPSSSGANVLTF.

CDR3 region: CASSLDVSGYEQFF. As DNA, the CDR3 is TGCGCCAGCAGCTTGGACGTAAGCGGTTATGAGCAGTTCTTC. This chain links TRBV5-1 with TRBJ2-1, with D tentatively TRBD2 (5 bases). Germline V CDR1 and CDR2: SGHRS, YFSETQ. Trimming cost V 0 bases and J 8 bases, with 12 bases left between them. This CDR3 has 14 amino acids.

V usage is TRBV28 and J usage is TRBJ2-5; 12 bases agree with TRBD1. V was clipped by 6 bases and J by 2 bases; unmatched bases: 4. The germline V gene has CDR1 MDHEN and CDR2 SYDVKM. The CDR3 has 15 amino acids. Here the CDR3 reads CASRRGQGAQETQYF. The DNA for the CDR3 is TGTGCCAGCAGAAGGGGACAGGGGGCTCAAGAGACCCAGTACTTC.

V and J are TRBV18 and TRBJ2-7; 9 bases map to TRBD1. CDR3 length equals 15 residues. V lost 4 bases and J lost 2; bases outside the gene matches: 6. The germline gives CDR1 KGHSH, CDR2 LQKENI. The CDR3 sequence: CASSLQGAVTYEQYF. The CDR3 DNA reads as TGTGCCAGCTCACTACAGGGGGCTGTGACCTACGAGCAGTACTTC.

The CDR3 sequence: CASSYVGGREQFF. CDR3 nucleotide sequence: TGTGCCAGCAGTTACGTGGGGGGCCGTGAGCAGTTCTTC. J is TRBJ2-1 and V is TRBV6-5; the D call may be TRBD1 or TRBD2 (6 bases each). The V end lost 2 bases, the J end lost 9 bases, and 11 bases lay between the germline ends. This CDR3 region has 13 residues. The germline CDR1 and CDR2 sequences are MNHEY and SVGAGI.

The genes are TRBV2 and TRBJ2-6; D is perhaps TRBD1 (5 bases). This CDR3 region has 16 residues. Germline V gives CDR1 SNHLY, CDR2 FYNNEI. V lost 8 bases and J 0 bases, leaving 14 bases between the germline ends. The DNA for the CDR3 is TGTGCCAGCCTATACCCGCAGGGCTCTGGGGCCAACGTCCTGACTTTC. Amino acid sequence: CASLYPQGSGANVLTF.

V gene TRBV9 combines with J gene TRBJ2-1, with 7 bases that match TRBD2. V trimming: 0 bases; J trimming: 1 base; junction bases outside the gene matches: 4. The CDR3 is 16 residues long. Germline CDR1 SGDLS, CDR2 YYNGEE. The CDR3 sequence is CASSVGGGSSYNEQFF. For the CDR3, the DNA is TGTGCCAGCAGCGTAGGCGGCGGGAGTTCCTACAATGAGCAGTTCTTC.

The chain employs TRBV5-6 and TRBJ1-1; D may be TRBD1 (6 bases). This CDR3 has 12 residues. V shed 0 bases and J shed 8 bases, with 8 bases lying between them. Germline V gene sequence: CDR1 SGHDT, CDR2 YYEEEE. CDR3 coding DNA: TGTGCCAGCAGCTTGGATACAGGGGAAGCTTTCTTT. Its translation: CASSLDTGEAFF. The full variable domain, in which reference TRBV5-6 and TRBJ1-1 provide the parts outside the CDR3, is DAGVTQSPTHLIKTRGQQVTLRCSPKSGHDTVSWYQQALGQGPQFIFQYYEEEERQRGNFPDRFSGHQFPNYSSELNVNALLLGDSALYLCASSLDTGEAFFGQGTRLTVV.

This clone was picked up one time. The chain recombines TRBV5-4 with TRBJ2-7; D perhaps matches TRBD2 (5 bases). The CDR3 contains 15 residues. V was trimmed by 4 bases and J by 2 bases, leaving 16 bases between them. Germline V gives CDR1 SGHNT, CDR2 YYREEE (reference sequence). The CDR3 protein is CASSPGDGAPYEQYF. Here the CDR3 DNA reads TGTGCCAGCAGCCCCGGGGATGGAGCCCCCTACGAGCAGTACTTC.

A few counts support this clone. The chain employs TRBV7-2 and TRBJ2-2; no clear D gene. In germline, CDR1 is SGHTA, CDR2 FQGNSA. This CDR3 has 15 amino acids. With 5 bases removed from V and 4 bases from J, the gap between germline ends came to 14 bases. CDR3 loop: CASSPRLVSTGELFF. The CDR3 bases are TGTGCCAGCAGCCCCCGACTGGTTTCCACCGGGGAGCTGTTTTTT.

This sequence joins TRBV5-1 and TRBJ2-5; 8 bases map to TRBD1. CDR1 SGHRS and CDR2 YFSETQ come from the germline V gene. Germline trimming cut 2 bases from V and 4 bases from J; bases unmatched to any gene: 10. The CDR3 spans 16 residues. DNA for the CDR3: TGCGCCAGCAGCTTATGGTCGGGGACAGGACGAGAGACCCAGTACTTC. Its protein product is CASSLWSGTGRETQYF.

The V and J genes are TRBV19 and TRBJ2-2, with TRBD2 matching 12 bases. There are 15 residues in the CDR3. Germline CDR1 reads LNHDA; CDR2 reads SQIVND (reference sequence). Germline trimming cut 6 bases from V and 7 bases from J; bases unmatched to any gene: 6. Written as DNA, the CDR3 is TGTGCCAGTAGGGCTAGCGGGAGGGCCGACGGGGAGCTGTTTTTT. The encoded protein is CASRASGRADGELFF.

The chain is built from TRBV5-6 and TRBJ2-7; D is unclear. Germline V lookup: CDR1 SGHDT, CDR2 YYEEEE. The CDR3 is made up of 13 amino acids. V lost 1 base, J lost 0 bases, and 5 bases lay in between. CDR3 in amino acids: CASSLQSSYEQYF. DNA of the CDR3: TGTGCCAGCAGCTTGCAGAGCTCCTACGAGCAGTACTTC.

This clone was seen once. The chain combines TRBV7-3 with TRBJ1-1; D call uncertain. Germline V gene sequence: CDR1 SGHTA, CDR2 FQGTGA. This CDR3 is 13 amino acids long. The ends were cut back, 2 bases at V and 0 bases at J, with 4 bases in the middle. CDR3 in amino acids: CASSLHMNTEAFF. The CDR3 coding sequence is TGTGCCAGCAGCTTACATATGAACACTGAAGCTTTCTTT.

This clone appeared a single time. CDR3 loop: CSAPLAGGRNTEAFF. DNA of the CDR3: TGCAGCGCTCCTCTGGCGGGCGGCAGGAACACTGAAGCTTTCTTT. The rearrangement uses TRBV29-1 and TRBJ1-1; D remains ambiguous. The CDR3 contains 15 residues. Trimming took 7 bases from V and 1 from J, leaving 19 bases between them. Germline loops: CDR1 SQVTM, CDR2 ANQGSEA.

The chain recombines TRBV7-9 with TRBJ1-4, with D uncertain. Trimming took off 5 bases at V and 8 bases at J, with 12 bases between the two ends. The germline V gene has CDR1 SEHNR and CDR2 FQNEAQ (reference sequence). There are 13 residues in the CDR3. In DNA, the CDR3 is TGTGCCAGCAGCCATCCTTTACGGGAAAAACTGTTTTTT. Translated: CASSHPLREKLFF. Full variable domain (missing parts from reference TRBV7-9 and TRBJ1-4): DTGVSQNPRHKITKRGQNVTFRCDPISEHNRLYWYRQTLGQGPEFLTYFQNEAQLEKSRLLSDRFSAERPKGSFSTLEIQRTEQGDSAMYLCASSHPLREKLFFGSGTQLSVL.

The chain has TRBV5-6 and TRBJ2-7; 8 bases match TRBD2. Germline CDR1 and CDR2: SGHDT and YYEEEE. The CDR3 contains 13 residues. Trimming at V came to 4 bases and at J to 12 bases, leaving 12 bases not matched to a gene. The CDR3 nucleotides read TGTGCCAGCAGCGTAGCGGGGCTACGTTCTCCGTACTTC. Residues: CASSVAGLRSPYF.